This T cell receptor beta chain comes out of a study of cytotoxic CD8 clonotypes in ibrutinib-treated CLL. Across the study: The study recorded mean values of approximately 260,000 productive templates and 94,082 productive rearrangements per sample. Points from the study as a whole: Stable or contracted on treatment, public clonotypes were also uncommon.

About this clone itself: Its cognate antigen is unknown.

The repertoire was sequenced with immunoSEQ multiplex PCR; TCRdb's copy has only in-frame clones and lacks some. There are more than 60,000 clones in the sample; approximately 82% occur only once, and roughly 35% lies in the top ten. V gave up 4 bases and J gave up 4 bases, with 13 bases separating them. The CDR3 consists of 14 residues. Germline lookup yields CDR1 SGHNT and CDR2 YYREEE (reference sequence). This material consisted of PBMCs, taken after 24 months of ibrutinib treatment. The chain combines TRBV5-4 with TRBJ2-3, with D maybe TRBD2 (6 bases). The receptor's source is a human donor with chronic lymphocytic leukemia. The CDR3 nucleotides read TGTGCCAGCAGCCCCGGAGGGTGGGCAGATACGCAGTATTTT. This gives the protein CASSPGGWADTQYF. The full variable domain, with the rest looked up from reference TRBV5-4 and TRBJ2-3, is ETGVTQSPTHLIKTRGQQVTLRCSSQSGHNTVSWYQQALGQGPQFIFQYYREEENGRGNFPPRFSGLQFPNYSSELNVNALELDDSALYLCASSPGGWADTQYFGPGTRLTVL.